The clone carrying this T cell receptor (beta chain) was observed a few times. This entry belongs to a study of cytomegalovirus exposure and HLA in healthy donors. The PCR employed 60 Vbeta primers together with 13 Jbeta primers. The method was immunoSEQ multiplex PCR; TCRdb's version includes in-frame clones alone and lacks a portion of them. The sample includes tens of thousands of clones, around 73% of them seen just once. V was clipped by 7 bases and J by 5 bases, with 5 bases between them. The CDR3 loop spans 10 amino acids. The germline V gene has CDR1 LGHNT and CDR2 FRNRAP. This clonotype was obtained from a man aged 50-60 years in good health and CMV-seronegative. The V gene is TRBV12-5, the J gene TRBJ1-1; D is possibly TRBD1 (5 bases). Input material: PBMCs. CDR3 in amino acids: CASEGTEAFF. In DNA, the CDR3 is TGTGCTAGTGAGGGGACTGAAGCTTTCTTT.